This T cell receptor beta chain was recovered during a study of spatial heterogeneity in lung cancer. Study background: The study observed each unique TCR and UMI combination more than ten times on average in raw reads.

TCRdb re-derived calls from the 5' RACE reads in MiXCR, one entry per CDR3 protein. Of fewer than 3,500 distinct CDR3 sequences listed, approximately 5.6% were seen once; the top ten hold 14% to 15%. Time point of the sample: sample taken at primary tumor resection. Patients with untreated early-stage non-small cell lung cancer, numbering 72, were the donors. Sequencing of whole RNA from tumor, nontumor lung or frozen PBMC involved no sorting. Notes on the study in general: In tumors, expanded intratumoral alpha and beta TCR counts tracked mutation counts.

This CDR3 contains 15 residues. The germline V and J ends were trimmed by 0 bases and 3 bases, with 12 bases remaining between them. Germline CDR1 is DFQATT and CDR2 is SNEGSKA (reference sequence). By frequency in the sample, this clonotype is medium-sized. Its antigen is as yet unknown. This rearrangement joins TRBV20-1 to TRBJ1-5; unclear D gene. This sequence originates from a male donor with early-stage non-small cell lung cancer. The source was lung tumor tissue, collected at surgery. CDR3 residues: CSARDWVGNNQPQHF. The CDR3 nucleotides read TGCAGTGCTAGAGATTGGGTGGGAAACAATCAGCCCCAGCATTTT.